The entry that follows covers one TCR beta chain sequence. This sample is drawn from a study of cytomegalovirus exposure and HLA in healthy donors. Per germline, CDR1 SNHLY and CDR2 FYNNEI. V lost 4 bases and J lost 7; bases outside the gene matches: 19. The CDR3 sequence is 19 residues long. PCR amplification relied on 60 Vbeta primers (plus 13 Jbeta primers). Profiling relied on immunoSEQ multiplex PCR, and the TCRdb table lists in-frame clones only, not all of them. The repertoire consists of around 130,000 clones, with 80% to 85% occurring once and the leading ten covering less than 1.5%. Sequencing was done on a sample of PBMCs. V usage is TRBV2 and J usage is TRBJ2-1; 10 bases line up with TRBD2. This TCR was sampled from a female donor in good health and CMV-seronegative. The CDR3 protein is CASSVSTKESSGRVNEQFF. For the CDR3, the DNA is TGTGCCAGCAGTGTTTCAACGAAGGAGAGCAGCGGGAGGGTTAATGAGCAGTTCTTC.